This T cell receptor (beta chain) was documented in a study of Ad26.COV2.S vaccination and SARS-CoV-2 variants. Treatment noted: about 20 received Ad26.COV2.S at low or high dose, single or two shots; about 5 received placebo; per-sample allocation not given. Material that was analyzed had been drawn on day 63 after the first vaccine or placebo injection. Trimming shortened V by 2 bases and J by 9 bases, and 23 bases separated the two germline ends. From germline, CDR1 is LGHNA and CDR2 YNFKEQ. The CDR3 sequence is 17 residues long. Profiling relied on immunoSEQ multiplex PCR, and the TCRdb table lists in-frame clones only, not all of them. Of around 400,000 clones in the sample, 80% to 90% are singletons; the top ten hold around 7%.

The sequence derives from a person between 18 and 60 years old who received the Ad26.COV2.S COVID-19 vaccine or a placebo. The sequenced sample was peripheral blood, obtained in a trial of Ad26.COV2.S vaccine versus placebo. This sequence joins TRBV4-2 and TRBJ2-1; maybe TRBD2 (5 bases). Here the CDR3 DNA reads TGTGCCAGCAGCCAATCGTGGAGTATTCTGGGCGAGGGTGAGCAGTTCTTC. Translated: CASSQSWSILGEGEQFF.